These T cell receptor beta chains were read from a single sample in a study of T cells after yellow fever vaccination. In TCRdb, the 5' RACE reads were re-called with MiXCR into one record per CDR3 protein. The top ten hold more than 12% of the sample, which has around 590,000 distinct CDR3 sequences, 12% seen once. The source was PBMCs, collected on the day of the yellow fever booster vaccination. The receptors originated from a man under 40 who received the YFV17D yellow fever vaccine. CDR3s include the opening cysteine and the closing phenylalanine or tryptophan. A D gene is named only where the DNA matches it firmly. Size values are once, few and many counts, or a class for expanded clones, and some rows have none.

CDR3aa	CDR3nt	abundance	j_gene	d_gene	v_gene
CSASAGTGGTGGLFF	TGCAGTGCTAGCGCCGGGACAGGGGGTACCGGGGGACTGTTTTTT	-	TRBJ1-4	TRBD1	TRBV20-1
CASSKGGGSYEQYF	TGCGCCAGCAGTAAAGGGGGTGGTTCCTACGAGCAGTACTTC	-	TRBJ2-7	-	TRBV5-1
CASSLGTPEQYF	TGTGCCAGCAGTTTAGGTACCCCCGAGCAGTACTTC	few	TRBJ2-7	-	TRBV12-3/TRBV12-4
CASSRGEREGLGNEQFF	TGTGCCAGCAGCCGCGGAGAGCGGGAGGGCCTGGGCAATGAGCAGTTCTTC	-	TRBJ2-1	TRBD2	TRBV7-3
CASSASGTGVGEQFF	TGTGCCAGCAGCGCGTCCGGGACAGGGGTTGGTGAGCAGTTCTTC	few	TRBJ2-1	TRBD1	TRBV9
CASSLPGLAEKSSYNEQFF	TGTGCCAGCAGCCTCCCGGGACTAGCGGAAAAGAGCTCCTACAATGAGCAGTTCTTC	-	TRBJ2-1	TRBD2	TRBV14
CASSRKVGARNTGELFF	TGTGCCAGCAGCCGAAAAGTAGGCGCCCGGAACACCGGGGAGCTGTTTTTT	-	TRBJ2-2	-	TRBV12-3/TRBV12-4
CSARDRGRANQPQHF	TGCAGTGCTAGAGATCGAGGCAGGGCGAATCAGCCCCAGCATTTT	-	TRBJ1-5	-	TRBV20-1
CASSLSSSAGNTIYF	TGTGCCAGCAGCTTATCGAGTTCTGCTGGAAACACCATATATTTT	few	TRBJ1-3	-	TRBV7-2
CASSYSPSGTYEQYF	TGTGCCAGCAGTTACTCCCCTAGCGGGACCTACGAGCAGTACTTC	few	TRBJ2-7	TRBD2	TRBV6-5
CASNKGVRITDTQYF	TGTGCCAGCAACAAAGGGGTCCGGATAACAGATACGCAGTATTTT	-	TRBJ2-3	-	TRBV9
CASSTAGTGGKSNYGYTF	TGCGCCAGCAGCACGGCCGGGACAGGGGGCAAGTCCAACTATGGCTACACCTTC	-	TRBJ1-2	TRBD1	TRBV5-1
CASSPRGSIQETQYF	TGTGCCAGCAGCCCCCGGGGCAGTATCCAAGAGACCCAGTACTTC	-	TRBJ2-5	-	TRBV7-9
CASSGGGKRQPQHF	TGCGCCAGCAGTGGAGGGGGAAAGAGGCAGCCCCAGCATTTT	few	TRBJ1-5	-	TRBV10-2
CASSRAGDTGELFF	TGTGCCAGCAGCCGGGCGGGAGACACCGGGGAGCTGTTTTTT	many	TRBJ2-2	TRBD2	TRBV7-2
CASNGRETGELFF	TGTGCCAGCAACGGGAGGGAGACCGGGGAGCTGTTTTTT	-	TRBJ2-2	TRBD2	TRBV6-1
CASKSTLETQYF	TGCGCCAGCAAAAGTACCTTGGAGACCCAGTACTTC	few	TRBJ2-5	-	TRBV10-2